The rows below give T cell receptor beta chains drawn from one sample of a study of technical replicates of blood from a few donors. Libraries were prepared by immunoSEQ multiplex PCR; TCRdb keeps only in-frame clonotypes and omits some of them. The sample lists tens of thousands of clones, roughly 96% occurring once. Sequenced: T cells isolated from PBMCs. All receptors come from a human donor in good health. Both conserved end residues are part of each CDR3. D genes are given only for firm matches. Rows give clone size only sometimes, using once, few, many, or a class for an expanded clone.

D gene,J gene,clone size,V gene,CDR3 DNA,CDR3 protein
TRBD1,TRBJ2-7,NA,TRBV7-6,TGTGCCAGCAGCTTAGGCAGGGGGCTACCCTACGAGCAGTACTTC,CASSLGRGLPYEQYF
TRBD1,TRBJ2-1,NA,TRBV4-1,TGCGCCAGCAGCCAACCAATGGGGAGACAGGGGGGGTACAATGAGCAGTTCTTC,CASSQPMGRQGGYNEQFF
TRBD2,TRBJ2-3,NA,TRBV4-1,TGCGCCAGCAGCTGGGACCTAGCGGGGGGCACAGATACGCAGTATTTT,CASSWDLAGGTDTQYF
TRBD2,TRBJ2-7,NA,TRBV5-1,TGCGCCAGCAGCTTGGTTAGCGGGAGCCACGAGCAGTACTTC,CASSLVSGSHEQYF
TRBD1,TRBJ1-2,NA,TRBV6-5,TGTGCCAGCAGTTACGTCGGGACAGCGATAAACTATGGCTACACCTTC,CASSYVGTAINYGYTF
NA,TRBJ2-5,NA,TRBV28,TGTGCCAGCATCGATGGAGGGCCCGGGGTAGAGACCCAGTACTTC,CASIDGGPGVETQYF
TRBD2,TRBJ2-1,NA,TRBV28,TGTGCCAGCAGTTACCGGGGGGGGGTAACCCACTACAATGAGCAGTTCTTC,CASSYRGGVTHYNEQFF
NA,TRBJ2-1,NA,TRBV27,TGTGCCAGCATATTGACAGGATCCTTTGGTGAGCAGTTCTTC,CASILTGSFGEQFF
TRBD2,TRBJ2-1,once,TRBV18,TGTGCCAGCTCACAACGTCTAGCGGACTCCTACAATGAGCAGTTCTTC,CASSQRLADSYNEQFF
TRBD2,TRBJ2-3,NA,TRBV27,TGTGCCAGCCCTAGGCAGGGAGGGGGCACAGATACGCAGTATTTT,CASPRQGGGTDTQYF
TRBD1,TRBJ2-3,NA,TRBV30,TGTGCCTGGAGTGTACGTAAGGGGGCCGAAGATACGCAGTATTTT,CAWSVRKGAEDTQYF
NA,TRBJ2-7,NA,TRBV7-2,TGTGCCAGCAGCCTGGAGCGGTTCTACGAGCAGTACTTC,CASSLERFYEQYF
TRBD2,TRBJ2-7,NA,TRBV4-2,TGTGCCAGCAGCCAGGAAGGTAGCGGGAGAGGTGCGGAGCAGTACTTC,CASSQEGSGRGAEQYF
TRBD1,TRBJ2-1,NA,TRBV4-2,TGTGCCAGCAGCTCGGCCTCCGGGACAGGGGAGGGCAATGAGCAGTTCTTC,CASSSASGTGEGNEQFF
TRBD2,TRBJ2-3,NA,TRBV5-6,TGTGCCAGCAGCTTGTGGACTAGCGGCACAGATACGCAGTATTTT,CASSLWTSGTDTQYF
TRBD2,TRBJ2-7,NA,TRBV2,TGTGCCAGCAGCGGACTAGCGGTTGAGCAGTACTTC,CASSGLAVEQYF
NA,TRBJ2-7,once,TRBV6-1,TGTGCCAGCAGTGAAAACTTAGTAGATGCAACCTACGAGCAGTACTTC,CASSENLVDATYEQYF